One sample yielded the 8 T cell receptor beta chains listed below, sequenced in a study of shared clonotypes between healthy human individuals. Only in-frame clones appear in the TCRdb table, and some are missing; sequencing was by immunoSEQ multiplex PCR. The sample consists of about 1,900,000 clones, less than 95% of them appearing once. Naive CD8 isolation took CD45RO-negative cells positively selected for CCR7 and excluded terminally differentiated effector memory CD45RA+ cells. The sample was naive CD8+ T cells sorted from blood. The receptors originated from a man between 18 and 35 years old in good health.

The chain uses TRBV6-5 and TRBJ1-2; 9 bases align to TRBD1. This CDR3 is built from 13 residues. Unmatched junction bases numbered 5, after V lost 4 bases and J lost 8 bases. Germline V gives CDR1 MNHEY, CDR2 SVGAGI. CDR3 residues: CASSSGQGSGYTF. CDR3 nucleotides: TGTGCCAGCAGTTCGGGACAGGGCTCAGGCTACACCTTC.

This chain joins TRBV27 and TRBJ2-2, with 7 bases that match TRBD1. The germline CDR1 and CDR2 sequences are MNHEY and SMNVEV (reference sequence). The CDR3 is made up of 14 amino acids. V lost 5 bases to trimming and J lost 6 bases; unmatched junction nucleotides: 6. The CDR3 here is CASSIHQGAGELFF. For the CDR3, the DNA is TGTGCCAGCAGTATCCATCAGGGGGCCGGGGAGCTGTTTTTT.

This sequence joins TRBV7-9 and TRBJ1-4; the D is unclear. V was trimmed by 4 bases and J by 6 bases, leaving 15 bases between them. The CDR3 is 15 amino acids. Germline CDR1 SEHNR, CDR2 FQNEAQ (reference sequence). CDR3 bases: TGTGCCAGCAGCTCCAGAGTTTTGGTTTATGAAAAACTGTTTTTT. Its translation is CASSSRVLVYEKLFF.

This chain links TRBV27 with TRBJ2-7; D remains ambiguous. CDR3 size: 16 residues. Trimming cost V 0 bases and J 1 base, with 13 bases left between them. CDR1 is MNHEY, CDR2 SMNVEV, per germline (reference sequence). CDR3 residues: CASSLSVQAASYEQYF. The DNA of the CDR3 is TGTGCCAGCAGTTTATCGGTCCAGGCCGCATCCTACGAGCAGTACTTC.

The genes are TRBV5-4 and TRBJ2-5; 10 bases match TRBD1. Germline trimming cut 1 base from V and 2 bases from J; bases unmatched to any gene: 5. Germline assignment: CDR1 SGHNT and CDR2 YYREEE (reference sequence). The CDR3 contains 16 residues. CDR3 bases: TGTGCCAGCAGCTTGTCGGGACAGGGGCTTCAAGAGACCCAGTACTTC. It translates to CASSLSGQGLQETQYF.

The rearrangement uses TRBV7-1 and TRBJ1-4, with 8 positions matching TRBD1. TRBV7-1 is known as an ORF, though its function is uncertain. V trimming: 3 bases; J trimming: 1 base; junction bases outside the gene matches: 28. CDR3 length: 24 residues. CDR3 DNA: TGTGCCAGCAGCTCTATACCCCCGACGCTGACCGGGGCAGGGGGCGCAAGAACTAATGAAAAACTGTTTTTT. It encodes CASSSIPPTLTGAGGARTNEKLFF.

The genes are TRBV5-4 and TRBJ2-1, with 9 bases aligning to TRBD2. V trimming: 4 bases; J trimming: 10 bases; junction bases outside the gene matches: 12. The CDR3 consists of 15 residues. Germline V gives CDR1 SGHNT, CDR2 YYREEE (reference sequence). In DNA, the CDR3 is TGTGCCAGCAGCGCGGCGGGACTAGCACCTTTGGAGCAGTTCTTC. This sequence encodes CASSAAGLAPLEQFF.

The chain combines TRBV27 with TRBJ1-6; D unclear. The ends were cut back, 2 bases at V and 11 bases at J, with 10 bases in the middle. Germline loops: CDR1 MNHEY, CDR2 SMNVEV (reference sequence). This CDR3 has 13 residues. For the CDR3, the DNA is TGTGCCAGCAGTTTAGGGCAGGCGGCACCCCTCCACTTT. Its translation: CASSLGQAAPLHF.